This T cell receptor (beta chain) is drawn from a study of OX40 agonist ivuxolimab in advanced cancers. Study-level background: The patients received agonistic anti-OX40 (CD134) antibody ivuxolimab.

Enrollment shut out patients with autoimmune disease history or systemic immunosuppression. As for this clone: As yet, its antigen is unknown.

Libraries were prepared by immunoSEQ multiplex PCR; TCRdb keeps only in-frame clonotypes and omits some of them. The table includes 55,000 to 80,000 clones, 84% detected once. Study observations and caveats: Some nonresponders also had low normalized T-cell clonal expansion. Mean expanded clone counts were higher in CD8+ than CD4+ T cells.

The source material was CD4+ or CD8+ T cells sorted from blood, sampled in a trial of the OX40 agonist ivuxolimab. This TCR came from an adult with an advanced solid tumor such as melanoma, head and neck, liver or kidney cancer.

CDR3: CASSYLAPGVTEAFF. The DNA of the CDR3 is TGCGCCAGCAGCTACCTAGCCCCAGGGGTCACTGAAGCTTTCTTT. The genes are TRBV5-1 and TRBJ1-1; tentative D call: TRBD1 (6 bases). CDR1 is SGHRS and CDR2 is YFSETQ in the germline V gene. The V end lost 3 bases, the J end lost 4 bases, and 16 bases lay between the germline ends. This CDR3 region has 15 residues.